This TCR beta chain comes out of a study of T cells in Graves' hyperthyroidism and ophthalmopathy. Findings and limits, study-wide: Before onset, ophthalmopathy was predicted by the model a median approximately 6.7 months earlier. Most expanded thyroid clonotypes above 0.001 also appeared in blood. By a 13 V-J model, ophthalmopathy was set apart from stable hyperthyroidism.

RNA transcripts served as the template for amplifying TCR beta CDR3 regions. First-round RT-PCR targeting the TCR CDR3 was performed with the HTBI primer set. In TCRdb, the multiplex PCR reads were re-called with MiXCR into one record per CDR3 protein. The sample includes 700,000 or so distinct CDR3 sequences, about 17% of them seen just once. This clonotype occurred many times. Antigen unknown. Diagnosis rested on symptoms, serum thyroxine and TRAb, thyroid ultrasound, and orbital computed tomography. Per the germline V gene, CDR1 is LGHDT and CDR2 is YNNKEL (reference sequence). The CDR3 loop spans 12 amino acids. V was trimmed by 5 bases and J by 4 bases, leaving 9 bases between them.

The sequence was collected from a man between 18 and 35 years old with Graves' hyperthyroidism. Input material: blood. The gene calls are TRBV3-1 and TRBJ2-7, with D unresolved. In DNA form, the CDR3 reads TGTGCCAGCAGCGCCAGTAGGTACGAGCAGTACTTC. It encodes CASSASRYEQYF.